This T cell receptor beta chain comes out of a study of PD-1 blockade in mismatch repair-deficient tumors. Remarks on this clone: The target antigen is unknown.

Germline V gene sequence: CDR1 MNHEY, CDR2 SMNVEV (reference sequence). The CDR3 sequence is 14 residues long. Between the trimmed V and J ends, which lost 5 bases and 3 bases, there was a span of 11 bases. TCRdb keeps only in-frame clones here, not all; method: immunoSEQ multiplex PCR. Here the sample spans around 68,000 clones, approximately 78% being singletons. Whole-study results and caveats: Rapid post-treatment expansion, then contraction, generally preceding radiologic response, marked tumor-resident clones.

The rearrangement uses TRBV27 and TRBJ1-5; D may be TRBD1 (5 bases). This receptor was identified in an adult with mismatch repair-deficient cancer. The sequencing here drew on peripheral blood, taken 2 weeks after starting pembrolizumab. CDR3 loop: CASSPQGPNQPQHF. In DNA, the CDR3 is TGTGCCAGCAGTCCCCAGGGCCCCAATCAGCCCCAGCATTTT.